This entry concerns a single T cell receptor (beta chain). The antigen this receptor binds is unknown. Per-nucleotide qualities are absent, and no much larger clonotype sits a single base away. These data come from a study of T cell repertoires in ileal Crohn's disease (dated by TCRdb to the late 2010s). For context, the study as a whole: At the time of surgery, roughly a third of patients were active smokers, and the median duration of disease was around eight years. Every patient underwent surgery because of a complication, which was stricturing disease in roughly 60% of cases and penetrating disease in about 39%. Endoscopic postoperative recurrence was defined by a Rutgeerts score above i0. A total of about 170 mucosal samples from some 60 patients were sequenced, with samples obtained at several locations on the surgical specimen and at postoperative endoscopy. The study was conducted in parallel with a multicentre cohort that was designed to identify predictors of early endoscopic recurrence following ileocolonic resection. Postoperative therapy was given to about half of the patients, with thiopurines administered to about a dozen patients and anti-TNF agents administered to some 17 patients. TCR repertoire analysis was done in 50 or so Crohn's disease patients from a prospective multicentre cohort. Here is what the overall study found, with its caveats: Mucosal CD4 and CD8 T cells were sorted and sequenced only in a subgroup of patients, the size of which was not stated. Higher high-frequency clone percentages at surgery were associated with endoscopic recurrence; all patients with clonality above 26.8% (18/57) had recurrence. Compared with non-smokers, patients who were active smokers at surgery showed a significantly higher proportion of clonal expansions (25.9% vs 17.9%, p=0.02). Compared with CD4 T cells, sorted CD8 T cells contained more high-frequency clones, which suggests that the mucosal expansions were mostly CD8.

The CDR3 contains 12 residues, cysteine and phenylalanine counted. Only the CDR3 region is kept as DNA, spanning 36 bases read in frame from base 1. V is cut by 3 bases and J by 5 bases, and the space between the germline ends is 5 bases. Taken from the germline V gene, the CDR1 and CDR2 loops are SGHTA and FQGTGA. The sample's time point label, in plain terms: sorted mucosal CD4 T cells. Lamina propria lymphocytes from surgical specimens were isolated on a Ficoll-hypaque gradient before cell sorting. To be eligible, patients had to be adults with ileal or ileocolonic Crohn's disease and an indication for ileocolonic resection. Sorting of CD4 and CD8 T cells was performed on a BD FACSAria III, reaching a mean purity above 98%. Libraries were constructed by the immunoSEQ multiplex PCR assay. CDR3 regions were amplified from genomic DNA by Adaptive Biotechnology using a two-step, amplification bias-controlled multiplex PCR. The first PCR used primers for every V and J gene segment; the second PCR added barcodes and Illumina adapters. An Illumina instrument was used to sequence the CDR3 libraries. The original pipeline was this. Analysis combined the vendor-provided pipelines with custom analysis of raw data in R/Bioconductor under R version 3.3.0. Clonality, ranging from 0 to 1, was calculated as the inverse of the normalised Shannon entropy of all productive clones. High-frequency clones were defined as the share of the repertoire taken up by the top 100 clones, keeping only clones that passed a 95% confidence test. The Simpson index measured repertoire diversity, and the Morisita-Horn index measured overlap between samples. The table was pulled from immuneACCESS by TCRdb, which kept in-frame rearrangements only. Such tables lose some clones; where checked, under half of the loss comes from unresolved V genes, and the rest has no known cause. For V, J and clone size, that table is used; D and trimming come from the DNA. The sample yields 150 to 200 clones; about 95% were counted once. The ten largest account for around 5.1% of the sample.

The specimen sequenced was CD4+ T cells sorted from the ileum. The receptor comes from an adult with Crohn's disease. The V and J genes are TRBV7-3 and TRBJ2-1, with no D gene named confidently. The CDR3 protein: CASSFIDNEQFF. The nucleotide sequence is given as TGTGCCAGCAGCTTTATCGACAATGAGCAGTTCTTC.